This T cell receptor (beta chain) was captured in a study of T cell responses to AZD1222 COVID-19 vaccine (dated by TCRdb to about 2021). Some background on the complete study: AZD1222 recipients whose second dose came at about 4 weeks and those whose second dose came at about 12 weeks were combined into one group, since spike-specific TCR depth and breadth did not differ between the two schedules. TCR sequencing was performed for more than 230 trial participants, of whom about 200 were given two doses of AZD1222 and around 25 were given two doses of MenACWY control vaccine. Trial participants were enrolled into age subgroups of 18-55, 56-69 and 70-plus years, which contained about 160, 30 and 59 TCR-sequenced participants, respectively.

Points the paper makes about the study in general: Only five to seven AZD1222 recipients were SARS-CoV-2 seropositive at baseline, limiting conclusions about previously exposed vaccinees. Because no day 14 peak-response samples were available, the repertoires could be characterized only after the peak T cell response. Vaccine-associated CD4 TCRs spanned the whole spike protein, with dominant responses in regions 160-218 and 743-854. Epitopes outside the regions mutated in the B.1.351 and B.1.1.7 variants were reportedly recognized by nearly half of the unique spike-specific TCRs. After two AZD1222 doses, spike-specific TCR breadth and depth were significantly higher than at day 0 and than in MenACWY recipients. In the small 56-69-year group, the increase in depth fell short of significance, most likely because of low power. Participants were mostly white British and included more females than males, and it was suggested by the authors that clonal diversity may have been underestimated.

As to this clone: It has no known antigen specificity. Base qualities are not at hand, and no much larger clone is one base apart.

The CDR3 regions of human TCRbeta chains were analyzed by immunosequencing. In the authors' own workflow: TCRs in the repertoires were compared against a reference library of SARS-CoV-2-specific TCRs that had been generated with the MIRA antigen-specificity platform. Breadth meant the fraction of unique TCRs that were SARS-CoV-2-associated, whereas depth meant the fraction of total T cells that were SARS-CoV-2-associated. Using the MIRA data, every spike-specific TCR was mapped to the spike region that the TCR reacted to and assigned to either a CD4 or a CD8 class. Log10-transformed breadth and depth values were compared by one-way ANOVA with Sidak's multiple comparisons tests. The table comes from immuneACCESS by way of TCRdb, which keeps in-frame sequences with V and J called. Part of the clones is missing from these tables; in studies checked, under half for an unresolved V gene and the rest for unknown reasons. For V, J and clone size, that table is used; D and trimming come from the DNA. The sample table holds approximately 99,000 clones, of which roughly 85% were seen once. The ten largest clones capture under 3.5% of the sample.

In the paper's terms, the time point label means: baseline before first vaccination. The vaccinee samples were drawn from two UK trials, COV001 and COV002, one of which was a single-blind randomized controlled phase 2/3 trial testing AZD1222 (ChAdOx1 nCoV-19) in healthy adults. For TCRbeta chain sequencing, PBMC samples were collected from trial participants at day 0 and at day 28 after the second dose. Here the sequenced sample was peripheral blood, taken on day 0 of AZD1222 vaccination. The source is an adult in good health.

CDR3 reads: CASSVGLAGEQYF. In nucleotide form, the sequence is TGTGCCAGCAGCGTAGGGCTAGCGGGCGAGCAGTACTTC. The rearrangement combines TRBV9 with TRBJ2-7; 8 bases in the junction line up with TRBD2. V is cut back by 0 bases and J by 6 bases, with 2 bases in the junction unmatched. The germline V gene encodes CDR1 SGDLS and CDR2 YYNGEE. Including the terminal cysteine and phenylalanine, the CDR3 comprises 13 residues. CDR3 DNA is the only sequence kept; it has 39 bases, read in frame from the first base.